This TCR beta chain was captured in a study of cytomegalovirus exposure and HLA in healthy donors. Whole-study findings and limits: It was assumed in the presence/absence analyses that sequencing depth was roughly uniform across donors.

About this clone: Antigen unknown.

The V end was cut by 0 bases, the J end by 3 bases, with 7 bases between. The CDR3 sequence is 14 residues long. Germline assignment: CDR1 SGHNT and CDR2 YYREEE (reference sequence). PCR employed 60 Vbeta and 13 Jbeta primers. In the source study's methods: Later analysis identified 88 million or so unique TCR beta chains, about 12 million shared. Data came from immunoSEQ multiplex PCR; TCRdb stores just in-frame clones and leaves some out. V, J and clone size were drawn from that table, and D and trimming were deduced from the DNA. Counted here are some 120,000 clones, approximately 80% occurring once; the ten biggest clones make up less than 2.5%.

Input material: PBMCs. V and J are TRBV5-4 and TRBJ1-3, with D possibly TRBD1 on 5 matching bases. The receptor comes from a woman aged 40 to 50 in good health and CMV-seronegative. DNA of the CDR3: TGTGCCAGCAGCTTGGAGGGGCGTGGAAACACCATATATTTT. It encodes CASSLEGRGNTIYF.